Listed below are T cell receptor beta chains from one sample, sequenced in a study of graft-versus-host responses after intestinal transplantation. Data came from immunoSEQ multiplex PCR; TCRdb stores just in-frame clones and leaves some out. The sample consists of 11,000 to 15,000 clones, approximately 30% of them appearing once. Specimen: alloreactive CD8+ T cells from a mixed lymphocyte reaction culture, collected before intestinal transplant. These receptors were obtained from a human patient who received an intestinal transplant. CDR3s include the opening cysteine and the closing phenylalanine or tryptophan. Fields, in order: V gene, J gene, D gene, clone size, CDR3 protein, CDR3 DNA. D genes are given only for firm matches. Part of the rows lack a size; the others show once, few, many or a class for expanded clones.

V gene: TRBV10-1
J gene: TRBJ2-7
D gene: TRBD1
clone size: NA
CDR3 protein: CASSAGTAYEQYF
CDR3 DNA: TGCGCCAGCAGCGCCGGGACAGCCTACGAGCAGTACTTC

V gene: TRBV7-2
J gene: TRBJ1-5
D gene: TRBD1
clone size: NA
CDR3 protein: CASSLRDSPFNQPQHF
CDR3 DNA: TGTGCCAGCAGCTTAAGGGACAGTCCATTCAATCAGCCCCAGCATTTT

V gene: TRBV30
J gene: TRBJ2-2
D gene: NA
clone size: few
CDR3 protein: CAWSVLRGTGELFF
CDR3 DNA: TGTGCCTGGAGTGTACTTAGAGGGACCGGGGAGCTGTTTTTT

V gene: TRBV6-5
J gene: TRBJ1-1
D gene: NA
clone size: few
CDR3 protein: CASSSGAYTEAFF
CDR3 DNA: TGTGCCAGCAGTTCTGGGGCCTACACTGAAGCTTTCTTT

V gene: TRBV5-1
J gene: TRBJ2-3
D gene: TRBD1
clone size: NA
CDR3 protein: CASSSGQGGDTQYF
CDR3 DNA: TGCGCCAGCAGCTCGGGACAGGGAGGTGATACGCAGTATTTT

V gene: TRBV4-1
J gene: TRBJ2-1
D gene: TRBD1
clone size: few
CDR3 protein: CASSQVQWNLGQGYNEQFF
CDR3 DNA: TGCGCCAGCAGCCAAGTCCAATGGAACCTGGGACAGGGGTACAATGAGCAGTTCTTC

V gene: TRBV29-1
J gene: TRBJ2-7
D gene: TRBD1
clone size: NA
CDR3 protein: CSVTGQGASYEQYF
CDR3 DNA: TGCAGCGTTACGGGACAGGGAGCCTCCTACGAGCAGTACTTC

V gene: TRBV4-3
J gene: TRBJ2-1
D gene: TRBD1
clone size: few
CDR3 protein: CASSQGDRGAYNEQFF
CDR3 DNA: TGCGCCAGCAGCCAAGGGGACAGGGGGGCCTACAATGAGCAGTTCTTC

V gene: TRBV27
J gene: TRBJ1-2
D gene: NA
clone size: few
CDR3 protein: CASSFKAGFNYGYTF
CDR3 DNA: TGTGCCAGCAGTTTTAAGGCAGGATTCAACTATGGCTACACCTTC

V gene: TRBV4-1
J gene: TRBJ1-6
D gene: TRBD1
clone size: NA
CDR3 protein: CASGQGNSPLHF
CDR3 DNA: TGCGCCAGCGGACAGGGGAATTCACCCCTCCACTTT

V gene: TRBV27
J gene: TRBJ1-5
D gene: NA
clone size: few
CDR3 protein: CASSRPPGAQHF
CDR3 DNA: TGTGCCAGCAGTCGTCCTCCCGGAGCCCAGCATTTT

V gene: TRBV4-3
J gene: TRBJ2-7
D gene: NA
clone size: few
CDR3 protein: CASSQILTYEQYF
CDR3 DNA: TGCGCCAGCAGCCAAATTTTAACCTACGAGCAGTACTTC

V gene: TRBV4-3
J gene: TRBJ2-7
D gene: NA
clone size: NA
CDR3 protein: CASSLSWDTYYEQYF
CDR3 DNA: TGCGCCAGCAGCCTTAGCTGGGACACCTACTACGAGCAGTACTTC

V gene: TRBV9
J gene: TRBJ2-2
D gene: TRBD1
clone size: few
CDR3 protein: CASSVAMAGGPPGELFF
CDR3 DNA: TGTGCCAGCAGCGTAGCCATGGCAGGGGGCCCTCCCGGGGAGCTGTTTTTT

V gene: TRBV11-3
J gene: TRBJ1-1
D gene: NA
clone size: NA
CDR3 protein: CASARWSGTEAFF
CDR3 DNA: TGTGCCAGCGCGAGGTGGTCGGGGACTGAAGCTTTCTTT

V gene: TRBV30
J gene: TRBJ1-2
D gene: NA
clone size: NA
CDR3 protein: CAWSETTQFGYTF
CDR3 DNA: TGTGCCTGGAGCGAGACTACGCAGTTCGGCTACACCTTC

V gene: TRBV30
J gene: TRBJ2-5
D gene: TRBD2
clone size: NA
CDR3 protein: CAWAAGDSGTSGLQETQYF
CDR3 DNA: TGTGCCTGGGCCGCAGGGGACTCAGGGACTAGCGGCCTCCAAGAGACCCAGTACTTC

V gene: TRBV13
J gene: TRBJ2-3
D gene: TRBD2
clone size: NA
CDR3 protein: CASSLRQLAGYGDTQYF
CDR3 DNA: TGTGCCAGCAGCTTACGCCAACTAGCGGGGTATGGAGATACGCAGTATTTT

V gene: TRBV13
J gene: TRBJ2-7
D gene: TRBD1
clone size: NA
CDR3 protein: CASSAWDSSYEQYF
CDR3 DNA: TGTGCCAGCAGCGCGTGGGACAGCTCCTACGAGCAGTACTTC

V gene: TRBV15
J gene: TRBJ2-5
D gene: TRBD1
clone size: few
CDR3 protein: CATSYGTGGGETQYF
CDR3 DNA: TGTGCCACCAGCTATGGGACAGGGGGGGGAGAGACCCAGTACTTC

V gene: TRBV7-6
J gene: TRBJ1-6
D gene: NA
clone size: NA
CDR3 protein: CASSSGFGSPLHF
CDR3 DNA: TGTGCCAGCAGCTCAGGGTTCGGGTCACCCCTCCACTTT

V gene: TRBV5-8
J gene: TRBJ2-7
D gene: TRBD1
clone size: NA
CDR3 protein: CASSWDRVGLYEQYF
CDR3 DNA: TGTGCCAGCAGCTGGGACAGGGTGGGACTCTACGAGCAGTACTTC

V gene: TRBV4-3
J gene: TRBJ2-7
D gene: TRBD1
clone size: few
CDR3 protein: CASSQGAPGQGAYEQYF
CDR3 DNA: TGCGCCAGCAGCCAAGGAGCGCCGGGACAGGGCGCCTACGAGCAGTACTTC

V gene: TRBV11-2
J gene: TRBJ1-6
D gene: TRBD1
clone size: NA
CDR3 protein: CASSNTGGPSSYNSPLHF
CDR3 DNA: TGTGCCAGCAGTAACACAGGGGGGCCCAGCTCCTATAATTCACCCCTCCACTTT

V gene: TRBV4-3
J gene: TRBJ2-1
D gene: TRBD1
clone size: NA
CDR3 protein: CASSLGGTGIYNEQFF
CDR3 DNA: TGCGCCAGCAGCCTAGGTGGGACAGGGATCTACAATGAGCAGTTCTTC

V gene: TRBV11-2
J gene: TRBJ2-7
D gene: NA
clone size: few
CDR3 protein: CASSSNPDSQYF
CDR3 DNA: TGTGCCAGCAGCTCAAATCCCGACAGCCAGTACTTC

V gene: TRBV23-1
J gene: TRBJ1-5
D gene: TRBD1
clone size: NA
CDR3 protein: CASSQSRNRTGANQPQHF
CDR3 DNA: TGCGCCAGCAGTCAATCGCGAAATCGCACAGGGGCGAATCAGCCCCAGCATTTT

V gene: TRBV7-9
J gene: TRBJ2-7
D gene: TRBD2
clone size: NA
CDR3 protein: CASSETSGSYEQYF
CDR3 DNA: TGTGCCAGCAGCGAGACTAGCGGCTCCTACGAGCAGTACTTC

V gene: TRBV11-2
J gene: TRBJ2-1
D gene: TRBD2
clone size: few
CDR3 protein: CASSLAGGRNEQFF
CDR3 DNA: TGTGCCAGCAGCTTAGCGGGGGGGCGCAATGAGCAGTTCTTC